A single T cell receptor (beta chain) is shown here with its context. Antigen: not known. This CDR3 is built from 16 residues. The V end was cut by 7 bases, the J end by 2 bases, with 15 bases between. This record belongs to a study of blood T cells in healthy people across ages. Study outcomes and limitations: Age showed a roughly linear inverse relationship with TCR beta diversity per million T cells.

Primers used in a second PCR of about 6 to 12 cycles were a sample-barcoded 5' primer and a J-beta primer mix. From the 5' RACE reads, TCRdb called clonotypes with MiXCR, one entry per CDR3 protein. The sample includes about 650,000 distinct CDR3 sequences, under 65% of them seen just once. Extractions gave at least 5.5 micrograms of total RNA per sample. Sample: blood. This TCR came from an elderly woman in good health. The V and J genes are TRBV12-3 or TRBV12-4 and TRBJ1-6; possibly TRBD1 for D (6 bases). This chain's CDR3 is CASTSQGTAYNSPLHF. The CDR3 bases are TGTGCCAGCACCTCGCAGGGGACTGCCTATAATTCACCCCTCCACTTT.